Below, one T cell receptor beta chain is given with its context. The antigen remains undetermined. The data were obtained in a study of CD8 T cells in Susac syndrome. TCR beta sequences were obtained from blood CD8+ and CD4+ T cells. Negative isolation yielded CD8+ and CD4+ T cells; FACS enriched TEMRA cells. CDR3 length: 13 residues. The V end lost 7 bases, the J end lost 3 bases, and 7 bases lay between the germline ends. Germline V gives CDR1 SNHLY, CDR2 FYNNEI. General study points: Acknowledgment was made by the study that its TCR sequencing and HLA analysis involved a relatively small number of individuals.

cDNA came from roughly 0.5 to 1 ug RNA primed by random hexamers. Amplification of TCR beta CDR3 across 54 Vbeta and 13 Jbeta was performed with immunoSEQ multiplex PCR. In TCRdb, the immunoSEQ multiplex PCR reads were re-called with MiXCR into one record per CDR3 protein. The repertoire holds about 200,000 distinct CDR3 sequences, approximately 96% seen once, with approximately 0.09% in the top ten. The source of this sequence is a human donor with multiple sclerosis. This chain links TRBV2 with TRBJ2-6, with D unclear. The specimen sequenced was CD4+ T cells from PBMCs. The CDR3 DNA reads TGTGCCAGCACGACCGGTGGGGCCAACGTCCTGACTTTC. This gives the protein CASTTGGANVLTF.